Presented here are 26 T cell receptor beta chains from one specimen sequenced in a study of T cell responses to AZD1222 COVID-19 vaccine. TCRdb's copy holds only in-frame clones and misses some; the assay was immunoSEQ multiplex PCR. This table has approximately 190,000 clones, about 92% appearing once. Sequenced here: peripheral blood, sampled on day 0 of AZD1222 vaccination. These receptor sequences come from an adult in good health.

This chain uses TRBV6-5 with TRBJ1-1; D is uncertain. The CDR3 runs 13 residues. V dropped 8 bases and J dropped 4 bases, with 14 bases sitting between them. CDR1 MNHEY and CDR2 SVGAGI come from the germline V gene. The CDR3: CASSAVWGTEAFF. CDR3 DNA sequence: TGTGCCAGCTCGGCTGTTTGGGGCACTGAAGCTTTCTTT.

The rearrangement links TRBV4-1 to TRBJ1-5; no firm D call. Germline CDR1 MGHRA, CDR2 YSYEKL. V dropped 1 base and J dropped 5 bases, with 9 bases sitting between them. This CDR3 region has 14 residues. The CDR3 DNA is TGCGCCAGCAGCCAAGTAGTTTGGTATCAGCCCCAGCATTTT. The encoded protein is CASSQVVWYQPQHF.

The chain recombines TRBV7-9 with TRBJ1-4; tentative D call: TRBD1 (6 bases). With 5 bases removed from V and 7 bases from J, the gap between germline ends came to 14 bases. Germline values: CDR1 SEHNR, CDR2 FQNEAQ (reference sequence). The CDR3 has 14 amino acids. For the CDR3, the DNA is TGTGCCAGCAGCCCTACAGGGAGAGTTGAAAAACTGTTTTTT. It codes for CASSPTGRVEKLFF.

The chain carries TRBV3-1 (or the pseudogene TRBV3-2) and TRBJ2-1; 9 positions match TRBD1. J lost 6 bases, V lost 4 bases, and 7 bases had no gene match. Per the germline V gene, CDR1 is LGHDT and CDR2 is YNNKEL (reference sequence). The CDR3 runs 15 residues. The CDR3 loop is CASSPDLDRGNEQFF. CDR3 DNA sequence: TGTGCCAGCAGCCCAGACTTGGACAGGGGCAATGAGCAGTTCTTC.

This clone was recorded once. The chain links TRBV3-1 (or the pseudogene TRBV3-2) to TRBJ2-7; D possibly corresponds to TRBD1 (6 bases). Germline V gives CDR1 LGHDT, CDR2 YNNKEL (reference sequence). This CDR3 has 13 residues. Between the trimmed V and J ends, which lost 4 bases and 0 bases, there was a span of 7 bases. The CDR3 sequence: CASSRTVSYEQYF. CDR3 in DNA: TGTGCCAGCAGCCGGACAGTCTCCTACGAGCAGTACTTC.

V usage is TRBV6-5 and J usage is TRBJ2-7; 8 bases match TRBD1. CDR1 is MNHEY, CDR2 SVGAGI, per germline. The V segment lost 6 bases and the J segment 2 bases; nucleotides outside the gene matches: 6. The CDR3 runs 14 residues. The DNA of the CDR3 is TGTGCCAGCAGCACCGACAGGGGTGCCTACGAGCAGTACTTC. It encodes CASSTDRGAYEQYF.

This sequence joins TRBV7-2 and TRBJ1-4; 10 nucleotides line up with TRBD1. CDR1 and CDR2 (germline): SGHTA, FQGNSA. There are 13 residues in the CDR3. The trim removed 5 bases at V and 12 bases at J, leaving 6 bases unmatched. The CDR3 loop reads CASSPGTGVQLFF. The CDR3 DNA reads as TGTGCCAGCAGCCCCGGGACAGGGGTTCAACTGTTTTTT.

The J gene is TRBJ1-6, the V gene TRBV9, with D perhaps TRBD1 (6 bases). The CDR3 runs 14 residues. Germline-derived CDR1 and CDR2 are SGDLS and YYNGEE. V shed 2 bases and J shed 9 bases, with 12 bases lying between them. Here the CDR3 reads CASSVTGWVSPLHF. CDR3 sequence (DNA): TGTGCCAGCAGCGTTACAGGGTGGGTTTCACCCCTCCACTTT.

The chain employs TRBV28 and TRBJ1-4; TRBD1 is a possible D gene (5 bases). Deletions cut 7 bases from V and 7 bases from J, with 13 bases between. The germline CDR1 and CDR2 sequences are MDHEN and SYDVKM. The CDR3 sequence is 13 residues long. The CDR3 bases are TGTGCCAGCACCCCAGGGTTTACTGAAAAACTGTTTTTT. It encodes CASTPGFTEKLFF.

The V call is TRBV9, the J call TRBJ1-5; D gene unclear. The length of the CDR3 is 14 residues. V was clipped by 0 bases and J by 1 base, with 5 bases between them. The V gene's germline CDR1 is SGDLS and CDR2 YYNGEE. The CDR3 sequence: CASSVAGSNQPQHF. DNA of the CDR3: TGTGCCAGCAGCGTAGCGGGCAGCAATCAGCCCCAGCATTTT.

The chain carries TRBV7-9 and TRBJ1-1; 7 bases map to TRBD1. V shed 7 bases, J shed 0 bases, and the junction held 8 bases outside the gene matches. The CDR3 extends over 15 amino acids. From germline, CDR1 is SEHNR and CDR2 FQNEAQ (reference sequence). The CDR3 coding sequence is TGTGCCAGCAACGCGCCAGGGACAGTGAACACTGAAGCTTTCTTT. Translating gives CASNAPGTVNTEAFF.

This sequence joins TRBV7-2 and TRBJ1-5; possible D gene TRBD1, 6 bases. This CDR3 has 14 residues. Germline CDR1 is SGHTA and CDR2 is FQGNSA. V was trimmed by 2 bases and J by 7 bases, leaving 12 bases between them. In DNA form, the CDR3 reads TGTGCCAGCAGCTTACCACTGACAGGCCAGCCCCAGCATTTT. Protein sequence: CASSLPLTGQPQHF. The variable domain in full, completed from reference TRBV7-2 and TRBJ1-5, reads GAGVSQSPSNKVTEKGKDVELRCDPISGHTALYWYRQSLGQGLEFLIYFQGNSAPDKSGLPSDRFSAERTGGSVSTLTIQRTQQEDSAVYLCASSLPLTGQPQHFGDGTRLSIL.

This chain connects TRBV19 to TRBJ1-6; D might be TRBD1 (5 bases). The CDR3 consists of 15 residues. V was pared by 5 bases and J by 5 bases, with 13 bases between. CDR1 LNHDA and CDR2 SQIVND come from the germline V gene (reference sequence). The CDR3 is CASSSSGTNNSPLHF. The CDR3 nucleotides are TGTGCCAGTAGTTCGAGCGGGACTAATAATTCACCCCTCCACTTT.

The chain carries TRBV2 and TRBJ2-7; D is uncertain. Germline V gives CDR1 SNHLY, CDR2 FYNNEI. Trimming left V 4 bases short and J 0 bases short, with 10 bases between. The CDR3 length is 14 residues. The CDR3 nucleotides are TGTGCCAGCAGTGGGGGATCTAGCTCCTACGAGCAGTACTTC. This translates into CASSGGSSSYEQYF.

The CDR3 nucleotides are TGTGCCAGCAGTCCGCGTAGCGGGGCACACCAAGAGACCCAGTACTTC. It is translated as CASSPRSGAHQETQYF. V usage is TRBV6-2 or TRBV6-3 and J usage is TRBJ2-5, with TRBD2 matching over 8 bases. Germline V gene lookup returns CDR1 MNHEY and CDR2 SVGEGT. Trimming at V came to 5 bases and at J to 0 bases, leaving 8 bases not matched to a gene. The CDR3 loop spans 16 amino acids.

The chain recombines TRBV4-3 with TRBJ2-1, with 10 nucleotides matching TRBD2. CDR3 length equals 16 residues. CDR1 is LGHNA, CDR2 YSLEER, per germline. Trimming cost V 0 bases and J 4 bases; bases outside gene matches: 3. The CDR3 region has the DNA TGCGCCAGCAGCCAAGAGAGGACTAGCGGTTACAATGAGCAGTTCTTC. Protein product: CASSQERTSGYNEQFF.

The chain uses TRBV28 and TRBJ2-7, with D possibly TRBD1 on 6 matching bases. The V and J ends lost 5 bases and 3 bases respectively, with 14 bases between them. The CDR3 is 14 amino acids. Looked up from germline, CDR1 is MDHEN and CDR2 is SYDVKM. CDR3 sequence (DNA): TGTGCCAGCAGTACGACAGGATCCTTCTACGAGCAGTACTTC. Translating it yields CASSTTGSFYEQYF.

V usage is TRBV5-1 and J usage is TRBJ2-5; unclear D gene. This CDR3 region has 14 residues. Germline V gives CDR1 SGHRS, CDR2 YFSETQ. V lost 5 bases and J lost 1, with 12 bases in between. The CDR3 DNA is TGCGCCAGCAGGGGCTTAGGTGCCCAAGAGACCCAGTACTTC. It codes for CASRGLGAQETQYF.

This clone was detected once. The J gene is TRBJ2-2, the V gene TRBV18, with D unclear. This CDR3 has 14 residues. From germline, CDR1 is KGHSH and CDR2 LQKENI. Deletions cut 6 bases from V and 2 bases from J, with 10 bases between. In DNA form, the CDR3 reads TGTGCCAGCTCTGCGGACCTAAACACCGGGGAGCTGTTTTTT. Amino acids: CASSADLNTGELFF.

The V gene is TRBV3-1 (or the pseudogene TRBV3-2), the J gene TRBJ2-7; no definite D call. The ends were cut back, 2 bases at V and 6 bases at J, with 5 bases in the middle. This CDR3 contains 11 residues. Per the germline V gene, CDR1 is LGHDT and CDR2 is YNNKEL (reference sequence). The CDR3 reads CASSQTAEQYF. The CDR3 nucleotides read TGTGCCAGCAGCCAAACAGCCGAGCAGTACTTC.

CDR3 nucleotide sequence: TGTGCCAGCAGTTACGGTCCCCTTGGTGAGTTCTTC. It specifies CASSYGPLGEFF. This chain joins TRBV6-5 and TRBJ2-1; D uncertain. CDR1 and CDR2 from the germline V gene are MNHEY and SVGAGI. The CDR3 is made up of 12 amino acids. The V and J ends lost 2 bases and 14 bases respectively, with 13 bases between them.

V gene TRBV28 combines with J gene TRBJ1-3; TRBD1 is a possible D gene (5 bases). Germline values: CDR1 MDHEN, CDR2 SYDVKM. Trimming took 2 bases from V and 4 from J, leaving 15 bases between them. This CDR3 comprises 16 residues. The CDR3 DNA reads TGTGCCAGCAGTTTACGGGGGGTCAGGGTCGGAAACACCATATATTTT. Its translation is CASSLRGVRVGNTIYF.

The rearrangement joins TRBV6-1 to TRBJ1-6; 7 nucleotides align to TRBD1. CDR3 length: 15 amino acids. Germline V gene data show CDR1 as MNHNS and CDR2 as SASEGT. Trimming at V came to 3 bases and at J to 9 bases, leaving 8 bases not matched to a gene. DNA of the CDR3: TGTGCCAGCAGTGACCTGACAGGGTGGAGTTCACCCCTCCACTTT. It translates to CASSDLTGWSSPLHF.

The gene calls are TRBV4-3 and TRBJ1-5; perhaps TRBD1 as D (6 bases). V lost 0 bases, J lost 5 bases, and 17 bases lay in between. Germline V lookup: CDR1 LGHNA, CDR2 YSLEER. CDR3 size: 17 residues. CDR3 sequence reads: CASSQDLVGHQYQPQHF. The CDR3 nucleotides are TGCGCCAGCAGCCAAGATCTAGTGGGACACCAGTATCAGCCCCAGCATTTT.

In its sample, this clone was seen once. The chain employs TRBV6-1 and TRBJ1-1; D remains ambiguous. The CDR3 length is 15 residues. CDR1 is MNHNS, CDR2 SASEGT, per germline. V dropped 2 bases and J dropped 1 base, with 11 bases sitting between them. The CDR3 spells CASSESTAGNTEAFF. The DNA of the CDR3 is TGTGCCAGCAGTGAATCCACGGCGGGGAACACTGAAGCTTTCTTT.

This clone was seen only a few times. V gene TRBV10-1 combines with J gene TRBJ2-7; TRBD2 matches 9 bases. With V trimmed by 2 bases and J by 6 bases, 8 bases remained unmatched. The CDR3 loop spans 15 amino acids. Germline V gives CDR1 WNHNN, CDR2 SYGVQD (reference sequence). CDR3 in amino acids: CASSETPGLAGEQYF. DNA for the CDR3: TGCGCCAGCAGTGAGACCCCGGGACTAGCTGGCGAGCAGTACTTC.